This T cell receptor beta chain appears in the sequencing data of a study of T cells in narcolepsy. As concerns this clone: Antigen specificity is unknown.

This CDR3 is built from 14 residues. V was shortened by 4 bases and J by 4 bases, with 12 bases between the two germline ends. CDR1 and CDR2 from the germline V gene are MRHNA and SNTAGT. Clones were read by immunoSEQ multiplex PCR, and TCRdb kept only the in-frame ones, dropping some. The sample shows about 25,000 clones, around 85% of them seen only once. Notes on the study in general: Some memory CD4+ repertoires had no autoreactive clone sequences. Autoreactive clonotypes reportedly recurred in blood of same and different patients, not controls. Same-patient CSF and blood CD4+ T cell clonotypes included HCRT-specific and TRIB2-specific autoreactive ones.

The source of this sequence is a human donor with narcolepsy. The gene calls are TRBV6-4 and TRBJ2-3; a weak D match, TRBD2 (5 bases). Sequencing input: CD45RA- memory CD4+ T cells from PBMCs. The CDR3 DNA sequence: TGTGCCAGCAGTGTCGTTTCGGGGTCAGATACGCAGTATTTT. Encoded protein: CASSVVSGSDTQYF.